The TCR beta chain under discussion was sequenced for a study of blood T cell repertoires in COVID-19. Turning to the study itself: PBMCs, B-cell-depleted T cells, or T cells were the source of the cDNA or gDNA that made up the material.

Clones were read by immunoSEQ multiplex PCR, and TCRdb kept only the in-frame ones, dropping some. Here the sample spans about 130,000 clones, more than 70% being singletons. The ends were cut back, 2 bases at V and 6 bases at J, with 8 bases in the middle. This CDR3 region has 13 residues. Germline V gene data show CDR1 as SGHVS and CDR2 as FQNEAQ. This TCR came from a woman of 80 years or more with acute or convalescent COVID-19. Sequencing used peripheral blood. The chain couples TRBV7-8 to TRBJ1-5; a weak D match, TRBD1 (5 bases). This CDR3 reads CASSLIGGQPQHF. DNA for the CDR3: TGTGCCAGCAGCTTAATCGGGGGTCAGCCCCAGCATTTT.